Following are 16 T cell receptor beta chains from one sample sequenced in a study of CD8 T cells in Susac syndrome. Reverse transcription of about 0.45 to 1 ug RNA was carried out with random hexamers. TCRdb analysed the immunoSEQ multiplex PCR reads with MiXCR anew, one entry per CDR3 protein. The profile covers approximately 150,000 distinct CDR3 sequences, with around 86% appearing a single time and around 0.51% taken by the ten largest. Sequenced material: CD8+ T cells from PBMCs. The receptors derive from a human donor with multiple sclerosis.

CDR3 sequence reads: CASSEGTAINQPQHF. The CDR3 DNA is TGTGCCAGCAGTGAAGGGACAGCTATTAATCAGCCCCAGCATTTT. The V gene is TRBV25-1, the J gene TRBJ1-5; 7 nucleotides align to TRBD1. Per the germline V gene, CDR1 is MGHDK and CDR2 is SYGVNS. This CDR3 comprises 15 residues. Germline trimming cut 2 bases from V and 4 bases from J; bases unmatched to any gene: 5.

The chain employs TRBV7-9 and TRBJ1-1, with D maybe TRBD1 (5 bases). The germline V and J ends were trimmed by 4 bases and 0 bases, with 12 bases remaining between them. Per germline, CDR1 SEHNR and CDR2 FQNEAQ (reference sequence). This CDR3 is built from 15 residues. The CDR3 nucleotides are TGTGCCAGCAGCTCGGGGTCAGGGTTGAACACTGAAGCTTTCTTT. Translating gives CASSSGSGLNTEAFF.

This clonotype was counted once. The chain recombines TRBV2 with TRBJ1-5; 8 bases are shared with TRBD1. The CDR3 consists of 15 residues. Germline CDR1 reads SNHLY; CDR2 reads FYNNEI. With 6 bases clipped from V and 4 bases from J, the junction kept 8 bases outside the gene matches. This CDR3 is CASRVGTGRNQPQHF. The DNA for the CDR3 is TGTGCCAGCAGAGTCGGGACAGGTAGGAATCAGCCCCAGCATTTT.

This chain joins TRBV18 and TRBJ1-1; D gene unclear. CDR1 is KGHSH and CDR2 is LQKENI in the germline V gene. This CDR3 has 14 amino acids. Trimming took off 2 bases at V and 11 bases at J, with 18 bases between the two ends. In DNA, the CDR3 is TGTGCCAGCTCACCAGGAGAGACGACCTTGAGGGCTTTCTTT. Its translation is CASSPGETTLRAFF.

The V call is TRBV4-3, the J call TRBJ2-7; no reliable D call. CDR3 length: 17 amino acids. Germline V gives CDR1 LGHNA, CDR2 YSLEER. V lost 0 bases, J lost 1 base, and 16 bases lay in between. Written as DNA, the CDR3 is TGCGCCAGCAGCCAAGAAAAGAGAGACTTCACATCCTACGAGCAGTACGTC. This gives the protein CASSQEKRDFTSYEQYV.

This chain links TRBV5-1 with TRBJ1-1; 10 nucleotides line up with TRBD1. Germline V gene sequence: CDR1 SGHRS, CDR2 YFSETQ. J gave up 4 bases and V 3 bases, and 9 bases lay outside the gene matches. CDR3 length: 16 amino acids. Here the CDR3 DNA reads TGCGCCAGCAGCTCCGGGACAGGGGCAACTGCCACTGAAGCTTTCTTT. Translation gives CASSSGTGATATEAFF.

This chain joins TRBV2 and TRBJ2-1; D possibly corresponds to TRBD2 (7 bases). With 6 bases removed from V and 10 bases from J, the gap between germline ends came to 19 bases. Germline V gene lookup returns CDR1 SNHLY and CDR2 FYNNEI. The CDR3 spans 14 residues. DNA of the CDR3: TGTGCCAGCAGAGAGGGAGGGGGGGGTGTGGAGCAGTTCTTC. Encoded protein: CASREGGGGVEQFF.

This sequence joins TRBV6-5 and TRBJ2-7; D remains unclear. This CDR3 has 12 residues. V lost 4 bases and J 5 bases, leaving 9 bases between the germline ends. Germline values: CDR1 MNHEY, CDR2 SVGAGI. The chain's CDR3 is CASSWLTDEQYF. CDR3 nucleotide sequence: TGTGCCAGCAGTTGGTTAACGGACGAGCAGTACTTC.

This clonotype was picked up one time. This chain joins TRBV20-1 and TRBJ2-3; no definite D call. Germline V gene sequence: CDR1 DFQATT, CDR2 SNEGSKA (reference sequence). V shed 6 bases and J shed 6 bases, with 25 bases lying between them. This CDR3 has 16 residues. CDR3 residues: CSARRAFETVLDTQYF. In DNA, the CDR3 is TGCAGTGCAAGAAGAGCTTTTGAGACGGTATTGGATACGCAGTATTTT.

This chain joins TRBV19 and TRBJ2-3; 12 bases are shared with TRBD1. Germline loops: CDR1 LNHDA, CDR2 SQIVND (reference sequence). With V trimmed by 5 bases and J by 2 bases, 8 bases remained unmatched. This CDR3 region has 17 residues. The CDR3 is CASSGRDRGQNTDTQYF. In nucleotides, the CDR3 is TGTGCCAGTAGTGGGAGGGACAGGGGGCAGAACACAGATACGCAGTATTTT. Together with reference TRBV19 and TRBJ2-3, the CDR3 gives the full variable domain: DGGITQSPKYLFRKEGQNVTLSCEQNLNHDAMYWYRQDPGQGLRLIYYSQIVNDFQKGDIAEGYSVSREKKESFPLTVTSAQKNPTAFYLCASSGRDRGQNTDTQYFGPGTRLTVL.

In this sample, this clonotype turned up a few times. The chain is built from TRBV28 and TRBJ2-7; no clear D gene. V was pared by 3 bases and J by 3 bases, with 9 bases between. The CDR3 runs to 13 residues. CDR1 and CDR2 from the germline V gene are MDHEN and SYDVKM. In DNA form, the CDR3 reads TGTGCCAGCAGTTTTACAGAATACTACGAGCAGTACTTC. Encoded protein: CASSFTEYYEQYF.

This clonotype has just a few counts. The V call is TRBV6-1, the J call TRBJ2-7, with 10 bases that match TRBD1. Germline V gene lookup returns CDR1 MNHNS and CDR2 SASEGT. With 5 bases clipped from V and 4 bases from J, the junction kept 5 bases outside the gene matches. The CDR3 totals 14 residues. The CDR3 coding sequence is TGTGCCAGCAGTATGGGACAGGGGAGTTACGAGCAGTACTTC. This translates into CASSMGQGSYEQYF.

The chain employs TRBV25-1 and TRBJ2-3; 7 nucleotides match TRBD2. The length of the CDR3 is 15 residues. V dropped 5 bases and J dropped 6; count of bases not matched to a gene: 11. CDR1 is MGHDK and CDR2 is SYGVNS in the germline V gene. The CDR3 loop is CASSTLTSPPDTQYF. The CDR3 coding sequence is TGTGCCAGCAGTACCCTGACTAGCCCCCCGGATACGCAGTATTTT.

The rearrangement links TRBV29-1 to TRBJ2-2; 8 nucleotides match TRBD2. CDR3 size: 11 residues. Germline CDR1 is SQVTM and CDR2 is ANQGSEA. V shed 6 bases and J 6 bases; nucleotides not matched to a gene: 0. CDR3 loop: CSVGLAGELFF. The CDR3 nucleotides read TGCAGCGTGGGACTAGCCGGGGAGCTGTTTTTT.

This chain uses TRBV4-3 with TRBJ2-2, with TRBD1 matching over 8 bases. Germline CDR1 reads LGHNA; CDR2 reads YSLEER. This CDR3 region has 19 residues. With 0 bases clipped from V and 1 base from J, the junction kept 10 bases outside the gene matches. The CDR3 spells CASSQDPTLGTGNTGELFF. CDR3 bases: TGCGCCAGCAGCCAAGATCCGACGCTCGGGACAGGGAACACCGGGGAGCTGTTTTTT.

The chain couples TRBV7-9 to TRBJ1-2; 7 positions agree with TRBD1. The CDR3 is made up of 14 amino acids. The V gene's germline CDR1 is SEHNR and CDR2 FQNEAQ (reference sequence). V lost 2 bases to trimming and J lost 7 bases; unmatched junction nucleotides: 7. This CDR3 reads CASSLTTGRAGYTF. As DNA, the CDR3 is TGTGCCAGCAGCTTAACGACAGGGCGGGCTGGCTACACCTTC.